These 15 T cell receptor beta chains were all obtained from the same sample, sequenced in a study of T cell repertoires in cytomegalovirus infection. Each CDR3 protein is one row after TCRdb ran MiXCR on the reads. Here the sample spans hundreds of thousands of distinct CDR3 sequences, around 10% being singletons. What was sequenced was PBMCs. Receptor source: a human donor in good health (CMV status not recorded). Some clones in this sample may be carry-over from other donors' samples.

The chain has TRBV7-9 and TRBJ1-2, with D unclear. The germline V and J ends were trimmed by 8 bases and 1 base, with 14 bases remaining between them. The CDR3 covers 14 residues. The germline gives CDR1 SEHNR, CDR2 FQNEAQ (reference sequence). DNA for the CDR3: TGTGCCAGCCGAGAGGTAACGAATAACTATGGCTACACCTTC. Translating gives CASREVTNNYGYTF.

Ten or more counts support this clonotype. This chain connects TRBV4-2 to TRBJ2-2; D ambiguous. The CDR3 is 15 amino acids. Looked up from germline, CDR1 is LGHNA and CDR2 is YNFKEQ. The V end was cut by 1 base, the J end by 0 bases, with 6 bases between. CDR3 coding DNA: TGTGCCAGCAGCCAAGTTTTGACGAACACCGGGGAGCTGTTTTTT. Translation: CASSQVLTNTGELFF.

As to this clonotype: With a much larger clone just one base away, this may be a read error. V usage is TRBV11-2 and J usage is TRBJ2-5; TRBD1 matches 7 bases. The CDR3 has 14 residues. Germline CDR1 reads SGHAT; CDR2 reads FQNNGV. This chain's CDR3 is CASSPGQQKEAQYF. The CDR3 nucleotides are TGTGCCAGCAGCCCGGGACAGCAAAAAGAGGCCCAGTACTTC.

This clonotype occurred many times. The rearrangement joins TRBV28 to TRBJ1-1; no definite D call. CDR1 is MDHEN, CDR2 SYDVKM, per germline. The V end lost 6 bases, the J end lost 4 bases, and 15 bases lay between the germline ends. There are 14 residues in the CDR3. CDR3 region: CASSLKRGGTEAFF. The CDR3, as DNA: TGTGCCAGCAGCTTAAAAAGAGGAGGCACTGAAGCTTTCTTT.

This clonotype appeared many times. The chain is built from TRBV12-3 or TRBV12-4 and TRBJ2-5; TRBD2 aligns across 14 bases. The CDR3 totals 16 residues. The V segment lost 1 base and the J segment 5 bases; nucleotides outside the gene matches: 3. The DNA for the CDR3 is TGTGCCAGCAGTTTAGGACTAGCGGGGGGGATCGAGACCCAGTACTTC. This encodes CASSLGLAGGIETQYF.

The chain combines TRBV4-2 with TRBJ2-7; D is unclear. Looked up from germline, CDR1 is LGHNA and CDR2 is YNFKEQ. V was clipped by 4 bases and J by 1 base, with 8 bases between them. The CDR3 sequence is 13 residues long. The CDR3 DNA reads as TGTGCCAGCAGCCGCGAGGTGTCCTACGAGCAGTACTTC. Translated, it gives CASSREVSYEQYF.

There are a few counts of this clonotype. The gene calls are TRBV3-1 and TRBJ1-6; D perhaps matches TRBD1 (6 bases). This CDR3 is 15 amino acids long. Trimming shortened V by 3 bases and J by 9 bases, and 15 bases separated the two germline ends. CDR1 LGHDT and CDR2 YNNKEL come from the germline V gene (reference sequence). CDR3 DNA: TGTGCCAGCAGCCAGCTGGACAGATCACGTTCACCCCTCCACTTT. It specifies CASSQLDRSRSPLHF.

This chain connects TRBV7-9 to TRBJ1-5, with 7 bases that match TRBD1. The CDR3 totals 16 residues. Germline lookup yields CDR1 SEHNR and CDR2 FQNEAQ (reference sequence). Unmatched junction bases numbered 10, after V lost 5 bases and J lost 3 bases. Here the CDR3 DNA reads TGTGCCAGCAGCCGAGACAGGGACGTTCTCAATCAGCCCCAGCATTTT. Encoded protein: CASSRDRDVLNQPQHF.

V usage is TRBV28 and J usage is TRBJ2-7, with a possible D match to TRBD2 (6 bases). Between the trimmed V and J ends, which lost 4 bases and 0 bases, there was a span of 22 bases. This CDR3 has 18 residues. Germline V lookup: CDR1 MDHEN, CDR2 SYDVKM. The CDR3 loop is CASSSLVLLAASSYEQYF. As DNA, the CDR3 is TGTGCCAGCAGTTCACTCGTCTTACTAGCCGCGAGCTCCTACGAGCAGTACTTC.

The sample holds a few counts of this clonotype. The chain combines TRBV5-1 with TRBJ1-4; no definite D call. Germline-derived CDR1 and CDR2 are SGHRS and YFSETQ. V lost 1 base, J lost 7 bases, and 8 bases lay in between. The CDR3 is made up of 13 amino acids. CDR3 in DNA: TGCGCCAGCAGCTTGCGCCTCCGTGAAAAACTGTTTTTT. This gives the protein CASSLRLREKLFF.

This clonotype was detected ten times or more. The CDR3 sequence: CASGQGYTGELFF. CDR3 sequence (DNA): TGTGCCAGCGGACAGGGGTACACCGGGGAGCTGTTTTTT. V usage is TRBV5-4 and J usage is TRBJ2-2, with 9 bases that match TRBD1. Germline CDR1 is SGHNT and CDR2 is YYREEE (reference sequence). The CDR3 totals 13 residues. V shed 7 bases, J shed 3 bases, and the junction held 1 base outside the gene matches.

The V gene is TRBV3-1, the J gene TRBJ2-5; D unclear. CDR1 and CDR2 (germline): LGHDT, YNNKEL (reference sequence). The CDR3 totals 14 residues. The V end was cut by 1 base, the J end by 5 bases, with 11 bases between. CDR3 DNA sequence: TGTGCCAGCAGCCAAGCAAAGGATCGGGAGACCCAGTACTTC. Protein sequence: CASSQAKDRETQYF.

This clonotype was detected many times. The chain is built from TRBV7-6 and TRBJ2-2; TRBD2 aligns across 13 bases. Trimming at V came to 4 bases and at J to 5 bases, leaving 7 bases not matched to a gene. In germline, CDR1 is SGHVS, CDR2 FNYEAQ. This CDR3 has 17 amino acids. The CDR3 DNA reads TGTGCCAGCAGCTCTACTAGCGGGAGGGCCCGAACCGGGGAGCTGTTTTTT. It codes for CASSSTSGRARTGELFF. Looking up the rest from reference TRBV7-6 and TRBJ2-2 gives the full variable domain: GAGVSQSPRYKVTKRGQDVALRCDPISGHVSLYWYRQALGQGPEFLTYFNYEAQQDKSGLPNDRFSAERPEGSISTLTIQRTEQRDSAMYRCASSSTSGRARTGELFFGEGSRLTVL.

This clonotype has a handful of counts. The CDR3 DNA reads TGTGCCAGCAGTGTGGGGTCGGGTAGCAATCAGCCCCAGCATTTT. Amino acid sequence: CASSVGSGSNQPQHF. The gene calls are TRBV2 and TRBJ1-5; no firm D call. Germline CDR1 reads SNHLY; CDR2 reads FYNNEI. The germline V and J ends were trimmed by 4 bases and 0 bases, with 10 bases remaining between them. This CDR3 spans 15 amino acids.

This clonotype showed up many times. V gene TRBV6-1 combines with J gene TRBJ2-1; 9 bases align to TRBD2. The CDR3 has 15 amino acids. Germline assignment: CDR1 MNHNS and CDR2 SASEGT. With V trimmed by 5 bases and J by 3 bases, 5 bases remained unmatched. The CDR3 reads CASSSRLAVYNEQFF. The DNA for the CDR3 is TGTGCCAGCAGTTCCCGACTAGCGGTCTACAATGAGCAGTTCTTC.